The clone carrying this TCR beta chain was seen a handful of times. Its specificity is unknown. These data originate in a study of identical twins. Notes on the study in general: Shared out-of-frame alpha sequences (those common to twins) showed excess low generation probability. Twin sharing of out-of-frame TCR alpha was underestimated by models in monozygotic pairs. Surplus twin overlap in beta out-of-frame sequences was less pronounced.

TCRdb re-called the 5' RACE reads through MiXCR, storing one row per CDR3 protein. The sample records nearly 650,000 distinct CDR3 sequences, around 7.5% being singletons. This sample was also put to use in a study of yellow fever vaccine responses in identical twins.

This receptor was obtained from a woman aged 18 to 35 in good health. Sequences were obtained from PBMCs.

Here the CDR3 reads CASSLGVSYRQETQYF. The CDR3 DNA sequence: TGTGCCAGCAGTTTAGGGGTCAGTTACCGCCAAGAGACCCAGTACTTC. The gene calls are TRBV12-3 or TRBV12-4 and TRBJ2-5, with D unresolved. Trimming cost V 1 base and J 1 base, with 13 bases left between them. CDR3 length: 16 residues.